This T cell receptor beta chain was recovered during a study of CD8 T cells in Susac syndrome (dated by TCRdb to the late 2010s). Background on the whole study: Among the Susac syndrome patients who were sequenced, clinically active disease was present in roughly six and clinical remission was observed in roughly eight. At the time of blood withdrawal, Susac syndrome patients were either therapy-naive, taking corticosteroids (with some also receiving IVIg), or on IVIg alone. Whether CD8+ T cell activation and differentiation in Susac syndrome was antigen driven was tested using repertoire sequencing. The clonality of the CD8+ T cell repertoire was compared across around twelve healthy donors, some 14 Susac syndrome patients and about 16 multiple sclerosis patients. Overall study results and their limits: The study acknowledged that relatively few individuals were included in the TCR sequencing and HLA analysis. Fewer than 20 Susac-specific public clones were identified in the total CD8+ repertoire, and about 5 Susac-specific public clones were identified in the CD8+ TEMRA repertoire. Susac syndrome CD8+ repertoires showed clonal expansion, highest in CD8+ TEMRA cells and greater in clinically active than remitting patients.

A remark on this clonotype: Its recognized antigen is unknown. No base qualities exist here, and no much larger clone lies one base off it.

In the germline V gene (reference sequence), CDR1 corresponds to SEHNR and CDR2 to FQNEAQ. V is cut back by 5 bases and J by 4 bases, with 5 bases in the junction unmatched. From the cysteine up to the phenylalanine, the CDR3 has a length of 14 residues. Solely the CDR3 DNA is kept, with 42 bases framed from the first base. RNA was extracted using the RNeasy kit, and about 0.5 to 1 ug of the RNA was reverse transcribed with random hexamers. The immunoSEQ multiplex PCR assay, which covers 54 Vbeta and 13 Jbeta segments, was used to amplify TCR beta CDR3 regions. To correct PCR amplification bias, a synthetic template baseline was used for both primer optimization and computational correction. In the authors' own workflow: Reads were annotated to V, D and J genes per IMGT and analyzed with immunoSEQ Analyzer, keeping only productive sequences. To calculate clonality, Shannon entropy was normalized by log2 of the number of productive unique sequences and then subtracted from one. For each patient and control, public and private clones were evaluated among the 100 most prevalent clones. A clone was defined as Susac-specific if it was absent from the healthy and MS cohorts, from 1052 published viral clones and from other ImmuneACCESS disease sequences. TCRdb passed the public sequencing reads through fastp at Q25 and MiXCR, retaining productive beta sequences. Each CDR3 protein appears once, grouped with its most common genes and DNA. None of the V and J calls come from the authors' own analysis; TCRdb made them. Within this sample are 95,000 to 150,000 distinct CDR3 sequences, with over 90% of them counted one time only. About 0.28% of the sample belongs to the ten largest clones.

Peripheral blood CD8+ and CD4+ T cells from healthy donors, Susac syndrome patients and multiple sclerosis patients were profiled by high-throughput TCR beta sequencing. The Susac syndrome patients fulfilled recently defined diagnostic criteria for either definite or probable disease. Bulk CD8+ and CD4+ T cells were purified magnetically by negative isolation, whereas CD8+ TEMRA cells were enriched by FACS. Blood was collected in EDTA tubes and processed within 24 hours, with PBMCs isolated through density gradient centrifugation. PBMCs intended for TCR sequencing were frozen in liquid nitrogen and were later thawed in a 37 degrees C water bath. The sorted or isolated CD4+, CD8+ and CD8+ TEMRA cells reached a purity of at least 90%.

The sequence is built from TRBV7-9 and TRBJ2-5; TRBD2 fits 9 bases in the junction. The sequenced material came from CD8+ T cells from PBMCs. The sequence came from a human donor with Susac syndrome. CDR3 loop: CASSPQAGGETQYF. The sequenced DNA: TGTGCCAGCAGCCCTCAAGCGGGGGGAGAGACCCAGTACTTC.